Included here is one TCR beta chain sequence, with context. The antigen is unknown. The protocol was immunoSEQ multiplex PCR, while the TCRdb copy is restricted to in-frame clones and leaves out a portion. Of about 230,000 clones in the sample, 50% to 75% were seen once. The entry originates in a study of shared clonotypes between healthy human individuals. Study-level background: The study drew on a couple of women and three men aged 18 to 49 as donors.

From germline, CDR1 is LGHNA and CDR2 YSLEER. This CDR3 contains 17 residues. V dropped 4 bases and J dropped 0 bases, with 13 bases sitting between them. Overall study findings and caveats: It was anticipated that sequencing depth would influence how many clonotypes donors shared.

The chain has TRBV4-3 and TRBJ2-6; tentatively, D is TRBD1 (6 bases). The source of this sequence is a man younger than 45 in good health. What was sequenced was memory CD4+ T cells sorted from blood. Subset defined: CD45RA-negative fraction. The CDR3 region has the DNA TGCGCCAGCAGCCCAGGGGTCTCTCTCTCTGGGGCCAACGTCCTGACTTTC. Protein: CASSPGVSLSGANVLTF.